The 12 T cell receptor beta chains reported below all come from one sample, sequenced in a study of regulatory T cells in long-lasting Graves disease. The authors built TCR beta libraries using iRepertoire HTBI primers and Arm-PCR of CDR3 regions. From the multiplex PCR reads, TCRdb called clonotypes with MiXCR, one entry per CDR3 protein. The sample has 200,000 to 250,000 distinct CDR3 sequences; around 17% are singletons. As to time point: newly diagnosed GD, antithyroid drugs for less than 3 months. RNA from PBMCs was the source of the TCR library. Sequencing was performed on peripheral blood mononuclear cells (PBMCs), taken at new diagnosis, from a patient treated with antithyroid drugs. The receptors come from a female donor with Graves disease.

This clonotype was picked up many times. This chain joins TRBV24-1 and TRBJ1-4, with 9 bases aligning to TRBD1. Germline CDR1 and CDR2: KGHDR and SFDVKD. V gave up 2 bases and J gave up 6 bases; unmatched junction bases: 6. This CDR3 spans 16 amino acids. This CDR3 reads CATSDSSTGGDEKLFF. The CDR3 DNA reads TGTGCCACCAGTGATTCTTCGACAGGGGGGGATGAAAAACTGTTTTTT.

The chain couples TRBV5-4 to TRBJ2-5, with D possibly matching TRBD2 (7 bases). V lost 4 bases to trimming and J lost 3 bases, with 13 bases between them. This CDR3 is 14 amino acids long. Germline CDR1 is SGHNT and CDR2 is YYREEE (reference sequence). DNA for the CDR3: TGTGCCAGCAGCGGGGGGGCTAGCGAAGAGACCCAGTACTTC. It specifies CASSGGASEETQYF.

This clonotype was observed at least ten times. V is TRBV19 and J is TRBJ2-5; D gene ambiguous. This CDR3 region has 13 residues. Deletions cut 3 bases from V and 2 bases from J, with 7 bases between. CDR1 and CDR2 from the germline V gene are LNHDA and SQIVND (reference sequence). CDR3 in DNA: TGTGCCAGTAGTATGGGCCTTCAAGAGACCCAGTACTTC. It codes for CASSMGLQETQYF. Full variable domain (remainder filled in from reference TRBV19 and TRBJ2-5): DGGITQSPKYLFRKEGQNVTLSCEQNLNHDAMYWYRQDPGQGLRLIYYSQIVNDFQKGDIAEGYSVSREKKESFPLTVTSAQKNPTAFYLCASSMGLQETQYFGPGTRLLVL.

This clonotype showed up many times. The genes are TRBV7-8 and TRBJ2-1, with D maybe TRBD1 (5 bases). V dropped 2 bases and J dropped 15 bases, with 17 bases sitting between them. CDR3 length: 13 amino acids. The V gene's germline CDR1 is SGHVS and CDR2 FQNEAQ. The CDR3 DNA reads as TGTGCCAGCAGCTTAAGTCTGTTTGCAGGGTTGTTCTTC. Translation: CASSLSLFAGLFF.

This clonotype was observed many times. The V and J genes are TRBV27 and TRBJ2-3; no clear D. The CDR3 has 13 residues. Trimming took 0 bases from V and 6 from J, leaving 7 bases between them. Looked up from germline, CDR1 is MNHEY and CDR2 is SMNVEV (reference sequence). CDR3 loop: CASSLSLGDTQYF. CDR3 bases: TGTGCCAGCAGTTTATCACTGGGGGATACGCAGTATTTT.

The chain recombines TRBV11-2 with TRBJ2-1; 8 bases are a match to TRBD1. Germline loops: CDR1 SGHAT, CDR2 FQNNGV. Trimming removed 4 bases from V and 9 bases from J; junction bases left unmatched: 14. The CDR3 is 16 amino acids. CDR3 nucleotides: TGTGCCAGCAGCTCTAACCGTCAGGGGGCGCGGGTTGAGCAGTTCTTC. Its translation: CASSSNRQGARVEQFF.

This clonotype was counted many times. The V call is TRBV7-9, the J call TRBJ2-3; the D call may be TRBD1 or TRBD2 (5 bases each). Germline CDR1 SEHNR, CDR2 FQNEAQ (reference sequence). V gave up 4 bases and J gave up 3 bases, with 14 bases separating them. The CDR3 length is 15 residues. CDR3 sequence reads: CASSWWDGLTDTQYF. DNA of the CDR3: TGTGCCAGCAGCTGGTGGGACGGGCTAACAGATACGCAGTATTTT.

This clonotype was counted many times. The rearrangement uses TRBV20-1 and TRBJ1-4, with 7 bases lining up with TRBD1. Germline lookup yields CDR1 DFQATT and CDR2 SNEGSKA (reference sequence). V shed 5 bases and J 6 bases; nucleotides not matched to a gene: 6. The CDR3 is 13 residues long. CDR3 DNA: TGCAGTGCTTCCGACAGGGCCGATGAAAAACTGTTTTTT. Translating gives CSASDRADEKLFF.

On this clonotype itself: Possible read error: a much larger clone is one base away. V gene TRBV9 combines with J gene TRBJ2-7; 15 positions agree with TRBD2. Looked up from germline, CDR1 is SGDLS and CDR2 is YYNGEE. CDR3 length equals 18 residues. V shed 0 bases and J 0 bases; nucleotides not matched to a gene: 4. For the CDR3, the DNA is TGTGCCAGCAGCGTAGAGGGGACTAGCGGGAGGCCCTCCTACGAGCAGTACTTC. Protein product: CASSVEGTSGRPSYEQYF.

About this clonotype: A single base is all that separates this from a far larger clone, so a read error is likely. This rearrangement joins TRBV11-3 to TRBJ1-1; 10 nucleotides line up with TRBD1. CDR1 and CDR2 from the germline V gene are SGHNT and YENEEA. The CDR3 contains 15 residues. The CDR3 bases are TGTGCCAGCAGCCCACTTGGACAGGGGGATACTGACGCTTTCTTT. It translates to CASSPLGQGDTDAFF.

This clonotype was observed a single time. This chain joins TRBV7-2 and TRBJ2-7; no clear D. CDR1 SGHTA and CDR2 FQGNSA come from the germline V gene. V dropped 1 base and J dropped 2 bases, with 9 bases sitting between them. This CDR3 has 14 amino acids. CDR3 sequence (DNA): TGTGCCAGCAGCTTAGGCCCACCGGCCTACGAGCAGTACTTC. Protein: CASSLGPPAYEQYF.

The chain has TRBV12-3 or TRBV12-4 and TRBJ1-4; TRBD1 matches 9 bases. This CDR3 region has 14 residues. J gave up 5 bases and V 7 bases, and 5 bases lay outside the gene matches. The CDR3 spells CASTRDRANEKLFF. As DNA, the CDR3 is TGTGCCAGCACCAGGGACAGGGCAAATGAAAAACTGTTTTTT.